A selection of T cell receptor beta chains follows, all from one sample in a study of cytomegalovirus exposure and HLA in healthy donors. TCRdb's copy holds only in-frame clones and misses some; the assay was immunoSEQ multiplex PCR. The sample yields around 130,000 clones, around 70% seen once. Material for sequencing was PBMCs. The receptors were gathered from a woman aged 40 to 55 in good health and CMV-seropositive. The CDR3 runs from the conserved cysteine through the conserved F or W. A D gene is named only where the DNA matches it firmly. Clone size is stated in some rows and not others, as once, few, many or a class when expanded.

d_call | j_call | v_call | clone_size | cdr3_nt | cdr3_aa
NA | TRBJ2-7 | TRBV6-5 | NA | TGTGCCAGCAGTTACAACTTGGAGCAGTACTTC | CASSYNLEQYF
TRBD2 | TRBJ2-5 | TRBV7-9 | NA | TGTGCCAGCAGCTTAGAGGGAGCGGGATGGACCCAGTACTTC | CASSLEGAGWTQYF
NA | TRBJ1-4 | TRBV27 | NA | TGTGCCAGCAGTTTATCGACTGGAGTGGTTGAAAAACTGTTTTTT | CASSLSTGVVEKLFF
TRBD2 | TRBJ2-1 | TRBV11-1 | few | TGTGCCAGCAGCCAGGGACTAGCGGCGGACTATGAGCAGTTCTTC | CASSQGLAADYEQFF
NA | TRBJ1-2 | TRBV6-1 | NA | TGTGCCAGCAGTCCCGGGGGAAATTATGGCTACACCTTC | CASSPGGNYGYTF
NA | TRBJ1-1 | TRBV7-9 | once | TGTGCCAGCAGGTCGCGGGCCGATGGAGGGGCTGAAGCTTTCTTT | CASRSRADGGAEAFF
TRBD1 | TRBJ2-7 | TRBV5-1 | NA | TGCGCCAGCAACCCGAGAGGACAGGGGGCCTACGAGCAGTACTTC | CASNPRGQGAYEQYF
NA | TRBJ2-5 | TRBV21-1 | NA | TGTGCCAGCAGCCAAACGGGCCCCCGGGGAGAGACCCAGTACTTC | CASSQTGPRGETQYF
NA | TRBJ2-2 | TRBV6-1 | NA | TGTGCCAGCAGACCCCAACTGAACACCGGGGAGCTGTTTTTT | CASRPQLNTGELFF
NA | TRBJ2-6 | TRBV18 | NA | TGTGCCAGCTCACCGAGGGACTCTGGGGCCAACGTCCTGACTTTC | CASSPRDSGANVLTF
NA | TRBJ2-7 | TRBV5-4 | NA | TGTGCCAGCAGCTTGGGTGGACAGGCCCCACGGGGGTACGAGCAGTACTTC | CASSLGGQAPRGYEQYF
TRBD1 | TRBJ1-2 | TRBV7-2 | few | TGTGCCAGCAGCTTAGAGGACAGGGGCTACTATGGCTACACCTTC | CASSLEDRGYYGYTF
NA | TRBJ2-5 | TRBV30 | NA | TGTGCCTGGAGTGTACCGGGGGGCGGGCGGCAAGAGACCCAGTACTTC | CAWSVPGGGRQETQYF
NA | TRBJ1-1 | TRBV19 | NA | TGTGCCAGTAGTATCAGTAGCCCTGGGACTGAAGCTTTCTTT | CASSISSPGTEAFF
NA | TRBJ1-3 | TRBV6-1 | NA | TGTGCCAGCAGGGCGGGACGGAGGATGGACACCATATATTTT | CASRAGRRMDTIYF
TRBD2 | TRBJ2-2 | TRBV18 | NA | TGTGCCAGCTCACTTCCGACTAGCGGGAGGACCGGGGAGCTGTTTTTT | CASSLPTSGRTGELFF